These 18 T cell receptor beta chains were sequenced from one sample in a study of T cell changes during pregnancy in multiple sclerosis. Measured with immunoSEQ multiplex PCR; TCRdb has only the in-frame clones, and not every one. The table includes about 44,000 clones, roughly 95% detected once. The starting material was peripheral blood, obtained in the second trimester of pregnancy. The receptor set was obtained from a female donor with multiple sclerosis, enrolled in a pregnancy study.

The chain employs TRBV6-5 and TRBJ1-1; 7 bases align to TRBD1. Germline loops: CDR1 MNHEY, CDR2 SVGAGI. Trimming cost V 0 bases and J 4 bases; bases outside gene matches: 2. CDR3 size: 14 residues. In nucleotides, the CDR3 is TGTGCCAGCAGTTACTCCCAGGGGGGCACTGAAGCTTTCTTT. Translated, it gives CASSYSQGGTEAFF.

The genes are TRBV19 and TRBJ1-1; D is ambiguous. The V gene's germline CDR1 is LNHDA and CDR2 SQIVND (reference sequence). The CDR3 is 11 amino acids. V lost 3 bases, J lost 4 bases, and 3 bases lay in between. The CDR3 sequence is CASSIFTEAFF. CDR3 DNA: TGTGCCAGTAGTATCTTCACTGAAGCTTTCTTT.

The CDR3 reads CASSLSPPRDSYEQYF. The CDR3 DNA reads as TGTGCCAGCAGTTTATCTCCCCCTCGGGACAGCTACGAGCAGTACTTC. This chain joins TRBV27 and TRBJ2-7, with 7 bases that match TRBD1. The junction had 8 bases not matched to a gene; V was cut back by 0 bases and J by 3 bases. CDR3 length: 16 residues. The V gene's germline CDR1 is MNHEY and CDR2 SMNVEV (reference sequence).

CDR3 loop: CASSIQQGAASRGYTF. DNA of the CDR3: TGTGCCAGCAGTATTCAACAGGGGGCCGCATCGAGGGGCTACACCTTC. The rearrangement uses TRBV2 and TRBJ1-2; 9 bases are shared with TRBD1. J was trimmed by 8 bases and V by 5 bases; bases with no gene match: 15. CDR1 is SNHLY, CDR2 FYNNEI, per germline. The CDR3 consists of 16 residues.

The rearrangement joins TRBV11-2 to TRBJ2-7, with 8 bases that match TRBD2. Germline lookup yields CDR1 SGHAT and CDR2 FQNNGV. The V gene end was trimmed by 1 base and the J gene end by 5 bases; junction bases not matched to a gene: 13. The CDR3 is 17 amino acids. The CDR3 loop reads CASSLGSSGPGLNEQYF. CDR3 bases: TGTGCCAGCAGCTTAGGGTCTAGCGGGCCGGGGCTTAACGAGCAGTACTTC.

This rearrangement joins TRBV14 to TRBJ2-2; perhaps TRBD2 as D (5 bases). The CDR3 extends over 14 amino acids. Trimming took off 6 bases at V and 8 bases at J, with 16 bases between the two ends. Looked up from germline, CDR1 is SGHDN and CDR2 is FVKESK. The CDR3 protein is CASSLRLFGGELFF. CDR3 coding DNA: TGTGCCAGCAGTTTACGACTATTCGGGGGGGAGCTGTTTTTT.

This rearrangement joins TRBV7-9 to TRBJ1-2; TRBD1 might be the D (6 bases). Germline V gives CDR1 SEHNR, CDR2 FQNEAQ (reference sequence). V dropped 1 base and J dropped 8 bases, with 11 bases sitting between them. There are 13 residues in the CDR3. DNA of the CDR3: TGTGCCAGCAGCTTAGAGGCAGGGGAAGGCTACACCTTC. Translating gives CASSLEAGEGYTF.

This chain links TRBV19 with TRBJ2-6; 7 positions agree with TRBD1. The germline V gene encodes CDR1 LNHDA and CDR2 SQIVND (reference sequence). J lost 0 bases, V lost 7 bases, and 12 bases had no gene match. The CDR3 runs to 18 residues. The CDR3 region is CASMNTGQLASGANVLTF. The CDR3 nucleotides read TGTGCCAGTATGAATACGGGACAGTTAGCCTCTGGGGCCAACGTCCTGACTTTC.

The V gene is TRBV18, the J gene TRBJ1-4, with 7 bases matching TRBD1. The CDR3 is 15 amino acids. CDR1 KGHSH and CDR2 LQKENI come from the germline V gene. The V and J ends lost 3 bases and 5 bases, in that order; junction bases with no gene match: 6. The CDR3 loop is CASSPPGQPNEKLFF. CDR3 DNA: TGTGCCAGCTCACCGCCGGGACAGCCGAATGAAAAACTGTTTTTT.

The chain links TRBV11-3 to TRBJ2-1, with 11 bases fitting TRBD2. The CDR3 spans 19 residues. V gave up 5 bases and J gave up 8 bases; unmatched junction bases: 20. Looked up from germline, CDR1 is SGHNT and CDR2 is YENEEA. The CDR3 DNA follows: TGTGCCAGCAGCCCTACTTCAGGGACTAGCGGACAAACGGGGTATGAGCAGTTCTTC. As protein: CASSPTSGTSGQTGYEQFF.

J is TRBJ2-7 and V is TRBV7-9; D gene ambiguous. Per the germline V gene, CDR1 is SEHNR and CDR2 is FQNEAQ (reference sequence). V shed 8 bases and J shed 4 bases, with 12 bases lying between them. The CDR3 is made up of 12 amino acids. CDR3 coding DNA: TGTGCCAGCTTGTCCACGGGTTACGAGCAGTACTTC. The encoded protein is CASLSTGYEQYF.

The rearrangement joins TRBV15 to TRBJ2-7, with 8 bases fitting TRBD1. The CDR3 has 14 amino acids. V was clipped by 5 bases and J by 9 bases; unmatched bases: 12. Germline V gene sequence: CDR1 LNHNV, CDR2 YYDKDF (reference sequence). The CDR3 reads CATSVRDRTRTQYF. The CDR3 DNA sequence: TGTGCCACCAGCGTACGGGACAGGACCCGCACGCAGTACTTC.

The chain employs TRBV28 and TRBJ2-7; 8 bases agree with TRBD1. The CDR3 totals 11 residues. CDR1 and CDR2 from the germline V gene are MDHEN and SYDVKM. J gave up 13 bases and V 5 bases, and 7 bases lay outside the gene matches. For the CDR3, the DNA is TGTGCCAGCAGTACTCCAGGGGGCAGATACTTC. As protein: CASSTPGGRYF.

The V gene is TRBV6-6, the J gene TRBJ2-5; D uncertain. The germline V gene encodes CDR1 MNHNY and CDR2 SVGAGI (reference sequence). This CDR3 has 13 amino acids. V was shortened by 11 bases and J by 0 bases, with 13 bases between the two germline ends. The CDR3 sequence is CAHSGSHQETQYF. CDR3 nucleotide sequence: TGTGCCCACAGTGGCAGCCACCAAGAGACCCAGTACTTC.

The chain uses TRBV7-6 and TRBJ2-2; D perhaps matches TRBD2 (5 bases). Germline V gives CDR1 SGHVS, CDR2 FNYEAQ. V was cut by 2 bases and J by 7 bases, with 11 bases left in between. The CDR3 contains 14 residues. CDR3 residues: CASSLLTGGGELFF. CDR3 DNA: TGTGCCAGCAGCTTATTGACCGGAGGCGGGGAGCTGTTTTTT.

This CDR3 reads CASSILSSGGNIQYF. In DNA, the CDR3 is TGTGCCAGTAGTATATTGAGTTCAGGGGGTAACATTCAGTACTTC. The chain couples TRBV19 to TRBJ2-4, with 7 nucleotides matching TRBD1. In germline, CDR1 is LNHDA, CDR2 SQIVND (reference sequence). Unmatched junction bases numbered 8, after V lost 2 bases and J lost 7 bases. The CDR3 is made up of 15 amino acids.

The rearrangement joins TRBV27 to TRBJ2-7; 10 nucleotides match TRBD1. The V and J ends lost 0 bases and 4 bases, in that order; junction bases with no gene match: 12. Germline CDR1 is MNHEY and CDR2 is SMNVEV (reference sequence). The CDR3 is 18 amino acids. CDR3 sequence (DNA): TGTGCCAGCAGTTTATCGTTCAGTCCGGGACAGGGGATTTACGAGCAGTACTTC. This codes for CASSLSFSPGQGIYEQYF.

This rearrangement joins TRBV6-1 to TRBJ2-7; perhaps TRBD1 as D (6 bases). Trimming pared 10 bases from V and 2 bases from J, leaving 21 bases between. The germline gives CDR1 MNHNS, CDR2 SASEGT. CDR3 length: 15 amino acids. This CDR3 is CATTKGDRSTYEQYF. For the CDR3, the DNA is TGTGCCACCACTAAGGGAGACAGGAGTACCTACGAGCAGTACTTC.